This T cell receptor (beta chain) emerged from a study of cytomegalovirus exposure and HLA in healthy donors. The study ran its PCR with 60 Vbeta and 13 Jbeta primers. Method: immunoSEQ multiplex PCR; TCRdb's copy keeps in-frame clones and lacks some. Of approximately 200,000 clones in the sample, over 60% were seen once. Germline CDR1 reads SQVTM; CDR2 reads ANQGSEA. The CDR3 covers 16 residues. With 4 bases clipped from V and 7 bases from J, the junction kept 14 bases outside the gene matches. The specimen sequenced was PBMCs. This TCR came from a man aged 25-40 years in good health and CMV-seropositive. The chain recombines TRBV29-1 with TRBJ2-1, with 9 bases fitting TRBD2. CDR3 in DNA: TGCAGCGTTGCCGATAGCGGGAGAAATAGTCGGAATGAGCAGTTCTTC. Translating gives CSVADSGRNSRNEQFF.